These 3 T cell receptor beta chains came from one sample sequenced in a study of blood T cell repertoires in COVID-19. Profiled with immunoSEQ multiplex PCR; TCRdb holds only in-frame clones, not every one. The repertoire consists of roughly 60,000 clones, with 80% to 85% occurring once and the leading ten covering roughly 5.9%. The sequenced material came from peripheral blood. All receptors derive from a human donor in a cohort sampled during active or convalescent COVID-19.

V is TRBV24-1 and J is TRBJ2-2; D possibly corresponds to TRBD1 (6 bases). Germline values: CDR1 KGHDR, CDR2 SFDVKD. Trimming took 3 bases from V and 0 from J, leaving 7 bases between them. This CDR3 has 15 residues. The CDR3 is CATSDPGANTGELFF. In DNA form, the CDR3 reads TGTGCCACCAGTGATCCAGGGGCGAACACCGGGGAGCTGTTTTTT.

Of note for this clone: One end of the junction fails to match germline, which may point to a read error. This chain links TRBV11-2 with TRBJ1-1, with D perhaps TRBD1 (5 bases). Germline CDR1 and CDR2: SGHAT and FQNNGV. The CDR3 extends over 15 amino acids. CDR3: CASRPIQGLKTEAFF. In DNA form, the CDR3 reads TGTGCCAGCAGACCGATCCAGGGCTTGAAAACTGAAGCTTTCTTT.

The chain is built from TRBV5-6 and TRBJ1-4; 10 bases are a match to TRBD1. Germline trimming cut 4 bases from V and 7 bases from J; bases unmatched to any gene: 7. CDR1 SGHDT and CDR2 YYEEEE come from the germline V gene. The CDR3 has 15 amino acids. The CDR3 nucleotides read TGTGCCAGCAGCAGGGCCGGGACAGGGGCTGAAAAACTGTTTTTT. Amino acid sequence: CASSRAGTGAEKLFF. Combining the CDR3 with reference TRBV5-6 and TRBJ1-4 gives the whole variable domain DAGVTQSPTHLIKTRGQQVTLRCSPKSGHDTVSWYQQALGQGPQFIFQYYEEEERQRGNFPDRFSGHQFPNYSSELNVNALLLGDSALYLCASSRAGTGAEKLFFGSGTQLSVL.